The TCR beta chain described here comes from a study of blood T cell repertoires in COVID-19. About the study: COVID-19 samples from acute and convalescent phases originated in the United States, Italy and Spain. PBMCs, B-cell-depleted T cells, or T cells were the source of the cDNA or gDNA that made up the material.

The CDR3 extends over 14 amino acids. CDR1 is MDHEN, CDR2 SYDVKM, per germline. V was cut by 7 bases and J by 3 bases, with 14 bases left in between. Original analysis: Nucleated cell number was recorded as an estimate derived from reference gene primer amplification. This table comes from immunoSEQ multiplex PCR, and its TCRdb copy is limited to in-frame clones, with some not included. V, J and clone size were drawn from that table, and D and trimming were deduced from the DNA. Here the sample spans about 140,000 clones, approximately 80% being singletons. There are a few counts of this clone. The sample taken for sequencing was peripheral blood. This receptor was taken from a woman aged 80 or over with active or convalescent COVID-19. The chain recombines TRBV28 with TRBJ2-3; D gene unclear. The CDR3 loop reads CASIKPLATDTQYF. CDR3 bases: TGTGCCAGCATCAAACCTTTAGCAACAGATACGCAGTATTTT. The entire variable domain, with the rest obtained from reference TRBV28 and TRBJ2-3, is as follows: DVKVTQSSRYLVKRTGEKVFLECVQDMDHENMFWYRQDPGLGLRLIYFSYDVKMKEKGDIPEGYSVSREKKERFSLILESASTNQTSMYLCASIKPLATDTQYFGPGTRLTVL.